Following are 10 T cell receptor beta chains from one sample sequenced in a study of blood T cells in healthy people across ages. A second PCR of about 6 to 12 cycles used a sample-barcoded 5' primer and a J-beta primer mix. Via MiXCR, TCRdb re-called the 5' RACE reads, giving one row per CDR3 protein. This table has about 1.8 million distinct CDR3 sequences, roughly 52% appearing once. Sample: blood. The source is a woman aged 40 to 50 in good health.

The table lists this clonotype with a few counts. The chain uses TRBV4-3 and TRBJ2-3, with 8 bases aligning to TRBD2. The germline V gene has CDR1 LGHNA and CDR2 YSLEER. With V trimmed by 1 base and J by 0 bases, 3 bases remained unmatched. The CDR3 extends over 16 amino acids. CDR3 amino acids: CASSQAGGASTDTQYF. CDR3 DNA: TGCGCCAGCAGCCAAGCCGGGGGGGCGAGCACAGATACGCAGTATTTT.

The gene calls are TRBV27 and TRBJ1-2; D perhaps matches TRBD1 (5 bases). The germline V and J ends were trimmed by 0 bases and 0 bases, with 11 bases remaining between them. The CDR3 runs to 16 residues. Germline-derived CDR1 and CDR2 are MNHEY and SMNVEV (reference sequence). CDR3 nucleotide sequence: TGTGCCAGCAGTTTATCGGTGGGACGGACTAACTATGGCTACACCTTC. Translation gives CASSLSVGRTNYGYTF.

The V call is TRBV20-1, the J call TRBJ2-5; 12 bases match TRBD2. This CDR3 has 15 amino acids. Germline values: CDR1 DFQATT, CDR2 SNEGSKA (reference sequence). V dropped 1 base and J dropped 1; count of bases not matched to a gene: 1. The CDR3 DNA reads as TGCAGTGCTAGAGGACTAGCGGGGGCCCAAGAGACCCAGTACTTC. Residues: CSARGLAGAQETQYF.

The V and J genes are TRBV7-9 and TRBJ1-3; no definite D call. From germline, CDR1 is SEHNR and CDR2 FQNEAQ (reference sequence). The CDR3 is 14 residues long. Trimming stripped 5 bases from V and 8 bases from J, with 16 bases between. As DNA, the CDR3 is TGTGCCAGCAGCCGGCCAGGAAACCTACACACCATATATTTT. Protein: CASSRPGNLHTIYF.

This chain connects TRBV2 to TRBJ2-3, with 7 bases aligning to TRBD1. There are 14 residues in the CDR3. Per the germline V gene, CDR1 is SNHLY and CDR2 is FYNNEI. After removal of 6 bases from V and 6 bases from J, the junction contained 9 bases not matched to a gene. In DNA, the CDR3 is TGTGCCAGCAGACTACAGGGGATCGTGGATACGCAGTATTTT. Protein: CASRLQGIVDTQYF.

The CDR3 DNA follows: TGTGCCAGCAGCACCTCGACTAGCGGGGGGGCCTTAGATACGCAGTATTTT. Its translation is CASSTSTSGGALDTQYF. The chain uses TRBV7-9 and TRBJ2-3; 14 bases are shared with TRBD2. Germline CDR1 reads SEHNR; CDR2 reads FQNEAQ (reference sequence). The CDR3 contains 17 residues. V dropped 5 bases and J dropped 5; count of bases not matched to a gene: 9.

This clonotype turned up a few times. CDR3 residues: CSASGDGDTQYF. CDR3 sequence (DNA): TGCAGTGCCAGCGGGGACGGTGATACGCAGTATTTT. The chain couples TRBV20-1 to TRBJ2-3; 7 bases align to TRBD2. The CDR3 consists of 12 residues. Germline V CDR1 and CDR2: DFQATT, SNEGSKA (reference sequence). V trimming: 6 bases; J trimming: 6 bases; junction bases outside the gene matches: 6.

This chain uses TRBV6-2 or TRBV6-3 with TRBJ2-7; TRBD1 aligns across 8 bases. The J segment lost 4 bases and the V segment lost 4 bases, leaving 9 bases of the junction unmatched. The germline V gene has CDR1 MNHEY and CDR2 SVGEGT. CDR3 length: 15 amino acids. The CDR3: CASSFLQGEWYEQYF. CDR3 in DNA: TGTGCCAGCAGTTTCCTACAGGGGGAGTGGTACGAGCAGTACTTC.

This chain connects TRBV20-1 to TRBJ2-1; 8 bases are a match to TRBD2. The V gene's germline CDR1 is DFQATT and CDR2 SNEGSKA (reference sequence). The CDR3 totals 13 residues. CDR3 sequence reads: CSPGGAGYNEQFF. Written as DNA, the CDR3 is TGCAGCCCGGGGGGGGCAGGGTACAATGAGCAGTTCTTC.

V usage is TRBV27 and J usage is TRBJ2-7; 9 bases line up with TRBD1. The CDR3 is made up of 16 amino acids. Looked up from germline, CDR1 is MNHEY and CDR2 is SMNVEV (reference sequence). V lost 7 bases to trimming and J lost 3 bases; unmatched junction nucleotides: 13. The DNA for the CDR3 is TGTGCCAGCACTCCCAACGACAGGGGGAAAATCTACGAGCAGTACTTC. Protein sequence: CASTPNDRGKIYEQYF.